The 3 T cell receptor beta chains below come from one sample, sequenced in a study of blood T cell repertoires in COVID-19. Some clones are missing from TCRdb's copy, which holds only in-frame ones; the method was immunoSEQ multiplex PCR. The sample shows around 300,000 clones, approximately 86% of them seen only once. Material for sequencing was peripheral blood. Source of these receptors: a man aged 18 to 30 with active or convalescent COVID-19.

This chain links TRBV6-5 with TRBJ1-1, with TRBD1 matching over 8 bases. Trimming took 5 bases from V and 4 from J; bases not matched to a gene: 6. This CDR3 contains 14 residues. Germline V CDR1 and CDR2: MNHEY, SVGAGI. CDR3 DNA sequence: TGTGCCAGCAGTCTTGACAGGGGTGTCACTGAAGCTTTCTTT. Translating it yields CASSLDRGVTEAFF.

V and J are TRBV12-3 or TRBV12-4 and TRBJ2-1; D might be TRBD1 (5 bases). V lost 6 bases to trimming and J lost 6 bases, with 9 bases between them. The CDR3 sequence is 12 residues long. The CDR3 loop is CASSGDSNEQFF. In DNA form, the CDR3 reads TGTGCCAGCAGCGGAGACAGCAATGAGCAGTTCTTC.

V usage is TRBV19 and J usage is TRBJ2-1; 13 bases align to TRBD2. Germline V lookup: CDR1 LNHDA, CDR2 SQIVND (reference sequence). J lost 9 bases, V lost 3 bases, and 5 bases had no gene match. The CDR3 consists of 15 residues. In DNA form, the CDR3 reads TGTGCCAGTAGTATCTCAACTAGCGGGGGGGTTGAGCAGTTCTTC. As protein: CASSISTSGGVEQFF.